The clone carrying this T cell receptor beta chain was found once. Its antigen is not identified. Germline V gene data show CDR1 as SGHTA and CDR2 as FQGNSA. The V end lost 2 bases, the J end lost 3 bases, and 17 bases lay between the germline ends. The length of the CDR3 is 18 residues. Sequencing of TCR beta was performed on blood CD8+ and CD4+ T cells. The multiple sclerosis controls were treatment-naive patients with relapsing-remitting disease that was stable or active. This record comes from a study of CD8 T cells in Susac syndrome. Overall study results and limits: The authors acknowledged that their TCR sequencing and HLA analysis involved a relatively small number of individuals.

Random hexamers were used to reverse transcribe the RNA input (about 0.5 to 1 ug). It was immunoSEQ multiplex PCR that amplified TCR beta CDR3 across 54 Vbeta and 13 Jbeta. TCRdb reprocessed the immunoSEQ multiplex PCR reads with MiXCR, giving one entry per CDR3 protein. The sample holds about 300,000 distinct CDR3 sequences, about 92% seen once. The receptor's source is a human donor with multiple sclerosis. The sequenced sample was CD4+ T cells from PBMCs. This chain uses TRBV7-2 with TRBJ2-6; tentatively, D is TRBD1 or TRBD2 (5 bases each). The CDR3 spells CASSLFPGTLGGANVLTF. CDR3 in DNA: TGTGCCAGCAGCTTATTCCCAGGGACCTTGGGTGGGGCCAACGTCCTGACTTTC.